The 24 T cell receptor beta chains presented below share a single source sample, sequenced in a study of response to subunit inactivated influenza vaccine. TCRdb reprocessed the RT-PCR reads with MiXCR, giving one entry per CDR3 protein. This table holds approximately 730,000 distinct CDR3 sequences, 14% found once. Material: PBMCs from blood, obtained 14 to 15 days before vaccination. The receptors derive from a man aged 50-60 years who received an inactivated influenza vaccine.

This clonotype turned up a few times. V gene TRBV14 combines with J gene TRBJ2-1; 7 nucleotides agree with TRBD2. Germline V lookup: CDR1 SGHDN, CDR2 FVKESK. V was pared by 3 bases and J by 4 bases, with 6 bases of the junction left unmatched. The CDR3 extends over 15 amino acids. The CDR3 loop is CASSQIGTTYNEQFF. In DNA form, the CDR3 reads TGTGCCAGCAGCCAGATCGGGACTACATACAATGAGCAGTTCTTC.

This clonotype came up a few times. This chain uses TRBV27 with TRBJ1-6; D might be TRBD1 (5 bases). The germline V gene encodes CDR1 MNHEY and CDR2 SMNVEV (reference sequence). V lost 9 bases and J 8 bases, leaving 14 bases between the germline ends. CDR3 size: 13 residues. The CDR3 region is CASSRVGDSPLHF. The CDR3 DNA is TGTGCCAGTAGCAGGGTCGGCGATTCACCCCTCCACTTT.

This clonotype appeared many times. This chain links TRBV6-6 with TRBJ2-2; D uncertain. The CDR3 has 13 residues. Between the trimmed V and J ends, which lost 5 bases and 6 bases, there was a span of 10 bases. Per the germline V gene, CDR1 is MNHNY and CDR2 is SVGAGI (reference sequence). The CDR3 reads CASSPIEAGELFF. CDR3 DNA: TGTGCCAGCAGTCCTATAGAAGCCGGGGAGCTGTTTTTT.

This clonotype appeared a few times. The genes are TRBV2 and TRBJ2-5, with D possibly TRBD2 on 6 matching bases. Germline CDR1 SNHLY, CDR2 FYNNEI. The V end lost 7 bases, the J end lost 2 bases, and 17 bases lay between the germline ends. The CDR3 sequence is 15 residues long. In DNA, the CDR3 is TGTGCCAGCAAGGGCTTGGCGGGGCCTCAAGAGACCCAGTACTTC. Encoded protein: CASKGLAGPQETQYF.

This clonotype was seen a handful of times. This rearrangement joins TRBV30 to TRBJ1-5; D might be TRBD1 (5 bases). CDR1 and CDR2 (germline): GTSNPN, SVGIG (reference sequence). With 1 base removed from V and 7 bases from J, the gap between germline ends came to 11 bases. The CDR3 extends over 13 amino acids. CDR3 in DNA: TGTGCCTGGAGTGGGGGGGGACGCCAGCCCCAGCATTTT. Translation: CAWSGGGRQPQHF.

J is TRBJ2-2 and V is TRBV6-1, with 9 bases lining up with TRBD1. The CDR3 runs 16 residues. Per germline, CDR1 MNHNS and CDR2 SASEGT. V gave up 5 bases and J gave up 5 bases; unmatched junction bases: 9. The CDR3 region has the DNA TGTGCCAGCAGTAAATCGGACAGGGGCCCTACCGGGGAGCTGTTTTTT. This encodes CASSKSDRGPTGELFF.

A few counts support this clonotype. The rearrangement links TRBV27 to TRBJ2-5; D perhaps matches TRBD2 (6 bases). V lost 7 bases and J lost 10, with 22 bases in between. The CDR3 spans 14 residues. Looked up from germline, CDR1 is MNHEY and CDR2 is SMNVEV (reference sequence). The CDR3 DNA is TGTGCCAGCACGGGGGACGGAGCCGAAAGGGGCCAGTACTTC. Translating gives CASTGDGAERGQYF.

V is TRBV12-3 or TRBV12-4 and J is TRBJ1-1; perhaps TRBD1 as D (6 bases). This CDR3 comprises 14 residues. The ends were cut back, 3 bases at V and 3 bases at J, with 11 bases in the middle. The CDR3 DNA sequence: TGTGCCAGCAGTTTCGGGCAGGGGTACACTGAAGCTTTCTTT. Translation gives CASSFGQGYTEAFF.

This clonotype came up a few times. The CDR3 reads CASSHNRVGSPLHF. CDR3 DNA: TGTGCCAGCAGCCACAACAGGGTCGGCTCACCCCTCCACTTT. The chain combines TRBV3-1 with TRBJ1-6, with D possibly TRBD1 on 6 matching bases. Germline V CDR1 and CDR2: LGHDT, YNNKEL (reference sequence). Trimming stripped 3 bases from V and 10 bases from J, with 13 bases between. This CDR3 region has 14 residues.

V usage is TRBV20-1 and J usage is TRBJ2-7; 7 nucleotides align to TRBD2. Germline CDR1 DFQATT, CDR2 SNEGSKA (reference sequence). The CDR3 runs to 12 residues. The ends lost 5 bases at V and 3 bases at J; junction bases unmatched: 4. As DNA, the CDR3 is TGCAGTGCTTGGGGGGGTGGCTACGAGCAGTACTTC. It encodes CSAWGGGYEQYF.

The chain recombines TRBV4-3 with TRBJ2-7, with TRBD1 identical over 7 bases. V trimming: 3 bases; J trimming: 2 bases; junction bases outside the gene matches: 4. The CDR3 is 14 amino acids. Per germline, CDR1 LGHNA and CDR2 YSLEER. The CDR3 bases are TGCGCCAGCAGCCAGGCCACAGGGGCCTACGAGCAGTACTTC. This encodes CASSQATGAYEQYF.

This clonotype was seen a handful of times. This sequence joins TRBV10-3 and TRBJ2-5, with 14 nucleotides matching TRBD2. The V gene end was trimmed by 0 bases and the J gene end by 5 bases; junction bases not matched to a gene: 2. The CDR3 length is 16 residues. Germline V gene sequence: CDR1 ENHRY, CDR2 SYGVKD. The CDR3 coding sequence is TGTGCCATCAGTGAGTCGAGACTAGCGGGGGGGGAGACCCAGTACTTC. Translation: CAISESRLAGGETQYF.

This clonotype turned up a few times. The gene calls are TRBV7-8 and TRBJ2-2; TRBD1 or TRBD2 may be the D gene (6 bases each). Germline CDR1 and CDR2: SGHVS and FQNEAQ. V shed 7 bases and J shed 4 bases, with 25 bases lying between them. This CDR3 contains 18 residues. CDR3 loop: CASTPTRVWGAGTGELFF. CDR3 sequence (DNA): TGTGCCAGCACTCCGACGCGGGTGTGGGGGGCGGGCACCGGGGAGCTGTTTTTT.

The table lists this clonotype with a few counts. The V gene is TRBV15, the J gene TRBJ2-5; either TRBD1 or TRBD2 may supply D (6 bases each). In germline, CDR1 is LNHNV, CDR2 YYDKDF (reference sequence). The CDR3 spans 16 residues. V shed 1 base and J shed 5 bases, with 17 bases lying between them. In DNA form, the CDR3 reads TGTGCCACCAGCAGAGTAGGTGGAGGGGGTTCGGAGACCCAGTACTTC. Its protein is CATSRVGGGGSETQYF.

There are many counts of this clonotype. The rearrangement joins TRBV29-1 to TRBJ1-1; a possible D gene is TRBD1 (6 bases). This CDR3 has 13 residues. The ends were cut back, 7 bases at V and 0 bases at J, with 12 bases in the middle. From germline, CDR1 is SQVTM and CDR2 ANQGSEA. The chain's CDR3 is CSAETGMNTEAFF. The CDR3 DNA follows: TGCAGCGCCGAGACAGGAATGAACACTGAAGCTTTCTTT. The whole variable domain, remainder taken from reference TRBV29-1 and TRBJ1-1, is SAVISQKPSRDICQRGTSLTIQCQVDSQVTMMFWYRQQPGQSLTLIATANQGSEATYESGFVIDKFPISRPNLTFSTLTVSNMSPEDSSIYLCSAETGMNTEAFFGQGTRLTVV.

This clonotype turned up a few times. CDR3 sequence (DNA): TGTGCCAGCAGCTCCCATCCCCTTCGACTAGCGGACACAGATACGCAGTATTTT. This sequence encodes CASSSHPLRLADTDTQYF. The chain couples TRBV11-2 to TRBJ2-3, with TRBD2 matching over 9 bases. The CDR3 is made up of 18 amino acids. Germline V gene lookup returns CDR1 SGHAT and CDR2 FQNNGV. V shed 4 bases, J shed 2 bases, and the junction held 13 bases outside the gene matches.

In DNA, the CDR3 is TGTGCCAGCAGCTTAGCGATCTCATTCAATGAGCAGTTCTTC. It specifies CASSLAISFNEQFF. This rearrangement joins TRBV7-8 to TRBJ2-1; D unresolved. The germline CDR1 and CDR2 sequences are SGHVS and FQNEAQ. The CDR3 length is 14 residues. Trimming removed 0 bases at V and 6 bases at J, with 9 bases between.

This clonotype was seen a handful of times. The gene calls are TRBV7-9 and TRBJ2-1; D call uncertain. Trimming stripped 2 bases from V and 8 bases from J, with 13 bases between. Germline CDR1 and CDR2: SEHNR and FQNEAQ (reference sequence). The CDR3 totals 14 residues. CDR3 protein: CASSLRGRIDEQFF. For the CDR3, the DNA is TGTGCCAGCAGCTTACGAGGCCGGATCGATGAGCAGTTCTTC.

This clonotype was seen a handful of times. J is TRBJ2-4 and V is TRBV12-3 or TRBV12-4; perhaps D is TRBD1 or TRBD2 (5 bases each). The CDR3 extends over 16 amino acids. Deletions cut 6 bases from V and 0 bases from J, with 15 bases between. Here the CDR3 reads CASSLGVPLAKNIQYF. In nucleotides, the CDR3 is TGTGCCAGCAGCTTGGGGGTGCCTTTAGCCAAAAACATTCAGTACTTC.

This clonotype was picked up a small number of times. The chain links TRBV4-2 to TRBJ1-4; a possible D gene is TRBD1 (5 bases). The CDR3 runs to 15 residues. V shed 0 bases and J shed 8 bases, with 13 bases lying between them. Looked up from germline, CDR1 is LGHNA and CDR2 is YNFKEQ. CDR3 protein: CASSQELQGREKLFF. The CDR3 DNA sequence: TGTGCCAGCAGCCAAGAACTGCAGGGACGGGAAAAACTGTTTTTT.

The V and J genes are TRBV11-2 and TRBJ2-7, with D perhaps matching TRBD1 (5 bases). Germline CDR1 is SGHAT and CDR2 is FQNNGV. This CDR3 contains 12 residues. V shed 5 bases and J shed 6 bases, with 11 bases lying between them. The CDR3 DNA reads TGTGCCAGCAGCCAAGGCAGGGTCGAGCAGTACTTC. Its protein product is CASSQGRVEQYF.

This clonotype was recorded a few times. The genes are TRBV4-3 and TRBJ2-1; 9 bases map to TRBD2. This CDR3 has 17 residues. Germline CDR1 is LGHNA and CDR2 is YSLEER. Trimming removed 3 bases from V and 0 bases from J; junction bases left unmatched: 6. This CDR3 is CASSQEGTSLSYNEQFF. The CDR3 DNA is TGCGCCAGCAGCCAGGAAGGGACTAGCCTCTCCTACAATGAGCAGTTCTTC.

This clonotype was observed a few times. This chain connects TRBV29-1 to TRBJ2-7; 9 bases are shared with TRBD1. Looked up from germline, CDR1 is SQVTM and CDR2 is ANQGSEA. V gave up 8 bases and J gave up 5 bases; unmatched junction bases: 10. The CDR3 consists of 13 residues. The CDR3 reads CSIRTGEGHEQYF. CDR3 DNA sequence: TGCAGCATCAGGACAGGGGAGGGTCACGAGCAGTACTTC.

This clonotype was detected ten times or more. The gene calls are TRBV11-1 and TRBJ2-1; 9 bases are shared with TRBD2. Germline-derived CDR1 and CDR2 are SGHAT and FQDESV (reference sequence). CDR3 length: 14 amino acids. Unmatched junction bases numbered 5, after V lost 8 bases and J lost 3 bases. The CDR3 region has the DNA TGTGCCAGCGTGCGGGAGGGCCGCTACAATGAGCAGTTCTTC. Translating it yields CASVREGRYNEQFF.